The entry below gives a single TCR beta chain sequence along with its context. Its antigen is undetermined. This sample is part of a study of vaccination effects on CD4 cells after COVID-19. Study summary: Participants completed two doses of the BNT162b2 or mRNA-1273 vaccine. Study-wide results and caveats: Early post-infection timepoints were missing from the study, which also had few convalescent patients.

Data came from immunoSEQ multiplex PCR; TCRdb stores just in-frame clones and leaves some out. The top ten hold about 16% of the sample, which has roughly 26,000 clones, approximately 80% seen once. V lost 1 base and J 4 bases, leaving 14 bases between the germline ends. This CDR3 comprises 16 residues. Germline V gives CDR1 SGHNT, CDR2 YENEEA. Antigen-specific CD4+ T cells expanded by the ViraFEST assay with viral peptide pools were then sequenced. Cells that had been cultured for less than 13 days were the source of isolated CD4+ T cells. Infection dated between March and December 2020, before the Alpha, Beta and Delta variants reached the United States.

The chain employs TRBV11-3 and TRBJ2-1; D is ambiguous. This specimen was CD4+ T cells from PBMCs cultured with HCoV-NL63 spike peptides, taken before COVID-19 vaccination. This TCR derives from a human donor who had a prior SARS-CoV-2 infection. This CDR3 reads CASSLGGDIIYNEQFF. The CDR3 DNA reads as TGTGCCAGCAGCTTAGGTGGCGATATCATTTACAATGAGCAGTTCTTC.